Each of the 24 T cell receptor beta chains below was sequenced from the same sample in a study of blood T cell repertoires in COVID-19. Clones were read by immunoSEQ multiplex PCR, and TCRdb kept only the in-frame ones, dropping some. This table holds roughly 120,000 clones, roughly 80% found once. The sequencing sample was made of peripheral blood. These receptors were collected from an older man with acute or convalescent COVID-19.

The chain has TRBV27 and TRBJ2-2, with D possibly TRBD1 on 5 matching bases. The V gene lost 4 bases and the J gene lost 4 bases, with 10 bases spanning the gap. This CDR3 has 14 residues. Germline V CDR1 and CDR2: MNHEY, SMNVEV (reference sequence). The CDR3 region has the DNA TGTGCCAGCAGTTCAGGGCCAGCCACCGGGGAGCTGTTTTTT. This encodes CASSSGPATGELFF.

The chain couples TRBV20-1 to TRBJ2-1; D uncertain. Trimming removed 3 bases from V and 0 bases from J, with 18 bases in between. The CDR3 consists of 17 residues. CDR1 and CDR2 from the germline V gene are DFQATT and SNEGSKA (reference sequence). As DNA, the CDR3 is TGCAGTGCTAGTTGGCGAGGTGGGTTCCGCTCCTACAATGAGCAGTTCTTC. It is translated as CSASWRGGFRSYNEQFF.

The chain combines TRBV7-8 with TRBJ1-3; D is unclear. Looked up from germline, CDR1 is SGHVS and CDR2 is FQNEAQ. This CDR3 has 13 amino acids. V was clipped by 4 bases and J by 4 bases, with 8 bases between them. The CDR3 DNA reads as TGTGCCAGCAGCTCCGGGGTGGGAAACACCATATATTTT. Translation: CASSSGVGNTIYF.

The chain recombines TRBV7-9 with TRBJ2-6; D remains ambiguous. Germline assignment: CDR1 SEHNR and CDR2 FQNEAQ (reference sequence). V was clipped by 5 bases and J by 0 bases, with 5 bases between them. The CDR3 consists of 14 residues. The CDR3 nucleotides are TGTGCCAGCAGCGTTTACTCTGGGGCCAACGTCCTGACTTTC. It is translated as CASSVYSGANVLTF.

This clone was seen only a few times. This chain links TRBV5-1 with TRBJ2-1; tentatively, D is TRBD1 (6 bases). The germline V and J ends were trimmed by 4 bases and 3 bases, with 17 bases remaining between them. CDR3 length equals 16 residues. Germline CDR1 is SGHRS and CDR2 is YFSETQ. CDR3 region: CASSPHGSGDYNEQFF. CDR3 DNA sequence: TGCGCCAGCAGCCCCCATGGGTCAGGGGACTACAATGAGCAGTTCTTC.

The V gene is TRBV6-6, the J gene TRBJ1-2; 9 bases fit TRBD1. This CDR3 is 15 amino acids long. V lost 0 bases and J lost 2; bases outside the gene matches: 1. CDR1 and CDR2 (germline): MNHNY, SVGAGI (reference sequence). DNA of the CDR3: TGTGCCAGCAGTTACTCGGGACAGGGAAACTATGGCTACACCTTC. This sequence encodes CASSYSGQGNYGYTF.

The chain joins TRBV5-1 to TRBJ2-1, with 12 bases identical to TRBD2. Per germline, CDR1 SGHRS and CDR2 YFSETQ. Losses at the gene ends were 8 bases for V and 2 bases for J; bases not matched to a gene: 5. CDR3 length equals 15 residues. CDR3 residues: CASKLAGGPYNEQFF. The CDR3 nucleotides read TGCGCCAGTAAACTAGCGGGAGGTCCCTACAATGAGCAGTTCTTC.

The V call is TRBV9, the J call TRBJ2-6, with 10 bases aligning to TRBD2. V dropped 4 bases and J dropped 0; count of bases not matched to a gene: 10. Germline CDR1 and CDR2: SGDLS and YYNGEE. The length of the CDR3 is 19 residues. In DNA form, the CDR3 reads TGTGCCAGCAGCCCGACCTTAGCGGGGGGCTCCTCTGGGGCCAACGTCCTGACTTTC. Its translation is CASSPTLAGGSSGANVLTF.

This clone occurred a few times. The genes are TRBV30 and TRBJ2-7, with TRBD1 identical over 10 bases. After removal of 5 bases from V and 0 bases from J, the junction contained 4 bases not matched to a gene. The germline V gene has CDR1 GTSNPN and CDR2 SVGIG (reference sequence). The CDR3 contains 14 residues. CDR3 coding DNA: TGTGCCTGGGGGACAGGGGCGATCTCCTACGAGCAGTACTTC. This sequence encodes CAWGTGAISYEQYF.

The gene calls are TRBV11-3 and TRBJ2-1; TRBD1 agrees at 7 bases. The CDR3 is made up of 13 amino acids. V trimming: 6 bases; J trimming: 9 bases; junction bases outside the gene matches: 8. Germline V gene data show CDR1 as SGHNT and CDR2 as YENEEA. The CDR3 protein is CASSFDRESEQFF. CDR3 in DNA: TGTGCCAGCAGTTTCGACAGGGAAAGTGAGCAGTTCTTC.

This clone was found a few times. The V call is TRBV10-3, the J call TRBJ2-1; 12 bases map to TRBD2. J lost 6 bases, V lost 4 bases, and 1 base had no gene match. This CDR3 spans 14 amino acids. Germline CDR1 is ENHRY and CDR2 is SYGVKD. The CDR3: CAISGLAGANEQFF. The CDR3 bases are TGTGCCATCAGTGGACTAGCGGGGGCCAATGAGCAGTTCTTC.

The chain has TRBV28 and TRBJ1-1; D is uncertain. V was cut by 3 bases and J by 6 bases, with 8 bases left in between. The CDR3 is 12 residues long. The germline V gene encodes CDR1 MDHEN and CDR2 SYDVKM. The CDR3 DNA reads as TGTGCCAGCAGTTTTGGGAGAGCTGAAGCTTTCTTT. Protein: CASSFGRAEAFF. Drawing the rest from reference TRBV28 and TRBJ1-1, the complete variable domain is DVKVTQSSRYLVKRTGEKVFLECVQDMDHENMFWYRQDPGLGLRLIYFSYDVKMKEKGDIPEGYSVSREKKERFSLILESASTNQTSMYLCASSFGRAEAFFGQGTRLTVV.

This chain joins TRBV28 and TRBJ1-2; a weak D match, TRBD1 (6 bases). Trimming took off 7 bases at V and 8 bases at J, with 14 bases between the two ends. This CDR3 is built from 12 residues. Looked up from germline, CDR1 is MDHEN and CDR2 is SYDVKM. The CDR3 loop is CASTRGGRGYTF. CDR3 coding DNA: TGTGCCAGCACGCGGGGGGGGCGCGGCTACACCTTC.

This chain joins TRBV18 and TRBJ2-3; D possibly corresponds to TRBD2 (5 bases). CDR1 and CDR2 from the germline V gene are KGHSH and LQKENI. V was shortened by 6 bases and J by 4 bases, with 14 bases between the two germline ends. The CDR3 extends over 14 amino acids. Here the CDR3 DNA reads TGTGCCAGCTCCTGGCTATCGGGGTCAGATACGCAGTATTTT. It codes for CASSWLSGSDTQYF.

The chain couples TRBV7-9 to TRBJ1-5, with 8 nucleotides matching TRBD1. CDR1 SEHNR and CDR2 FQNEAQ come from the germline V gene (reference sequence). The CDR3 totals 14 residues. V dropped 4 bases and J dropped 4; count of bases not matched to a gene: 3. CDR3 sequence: CASSSRQGNQPQHF. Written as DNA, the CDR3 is TGTGCCAGCAGCTCAAGACAGGGGAATCAGCCCCAGCATTTT.

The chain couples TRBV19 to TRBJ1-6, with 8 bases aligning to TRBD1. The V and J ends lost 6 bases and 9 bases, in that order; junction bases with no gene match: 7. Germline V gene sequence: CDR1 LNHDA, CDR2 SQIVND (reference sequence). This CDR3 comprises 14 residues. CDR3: CASRTGQGGSPLHF. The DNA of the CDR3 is TGTGCCAGTAGAACCGGACAGGGTGGTTCACCCCTCCACTTT.

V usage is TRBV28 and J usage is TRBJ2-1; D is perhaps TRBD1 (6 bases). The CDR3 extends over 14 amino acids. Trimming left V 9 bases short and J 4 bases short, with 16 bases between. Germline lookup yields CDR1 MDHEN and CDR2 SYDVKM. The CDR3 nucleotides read TGTGCCAGTCATGGTTACCAGGGGTACAATGAGCAGTTCTTC. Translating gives CASHGYQGYNEQFF.

CDR3 nucleotides: TGTGCCAGCAGCACCCGGGACAGGGGGGTCGGGGAGCTGTTTTTT. Protein: CASSTRDRGVGELFF. The chain links TRBV9 to TRBJ2-2; 11 positions agree with TRBD1. With 4 bases clipped from V and 7 bases from J, the junction kept 6 bases outside the gene matches. This CDR3 is built from 15 residues. CDR1 is SGDLS, CDR2 YYNGEE, per germline.

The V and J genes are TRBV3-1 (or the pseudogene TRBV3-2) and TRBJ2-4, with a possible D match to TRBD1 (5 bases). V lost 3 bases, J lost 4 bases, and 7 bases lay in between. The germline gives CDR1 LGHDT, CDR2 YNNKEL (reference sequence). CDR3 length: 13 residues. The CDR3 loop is CASSQGRKNIQYF. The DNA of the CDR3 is TGTGCCAGCAGCCAGGGGCGTAAAAACATTCAGTACTTC.

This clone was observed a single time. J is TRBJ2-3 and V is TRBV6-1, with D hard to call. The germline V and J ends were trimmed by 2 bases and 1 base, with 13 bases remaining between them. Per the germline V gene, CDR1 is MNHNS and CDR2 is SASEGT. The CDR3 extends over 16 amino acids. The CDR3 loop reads CASSEFPYPGTDTQYF. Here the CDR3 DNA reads TGTGCCAGCAGTGAATTTCCCTATCCTGGCACAGATACGCAGTATTTT.

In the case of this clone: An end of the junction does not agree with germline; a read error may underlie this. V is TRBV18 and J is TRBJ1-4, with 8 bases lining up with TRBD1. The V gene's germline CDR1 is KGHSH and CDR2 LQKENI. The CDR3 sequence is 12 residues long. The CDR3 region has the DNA TGTGCCAGCTCACGCGCGGACAGGGATTTCATTTTT. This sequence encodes CASSRADRDFIF.

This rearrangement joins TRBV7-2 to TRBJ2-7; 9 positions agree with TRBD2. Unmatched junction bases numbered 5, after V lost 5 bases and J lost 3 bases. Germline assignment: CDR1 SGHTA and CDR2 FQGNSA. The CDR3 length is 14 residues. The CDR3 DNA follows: TGTGCCAGCAGCACCGGGACTAGCCGCTACGAGCAGTACTTC. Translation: CASSTGTSRYEQYF.

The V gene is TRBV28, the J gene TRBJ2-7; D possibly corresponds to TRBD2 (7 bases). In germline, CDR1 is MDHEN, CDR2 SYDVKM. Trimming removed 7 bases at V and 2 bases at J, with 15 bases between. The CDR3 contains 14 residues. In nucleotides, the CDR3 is TGTGCCAGCAAAGGGGGGGTAGCAACCTACGAGCAGTACTTC. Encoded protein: CASKGGVATYEQYF.

The CDR3 region is CASSTGTDTQYF. DNA of the CDR3: TGTGCCAGCTCAACGGGCACAGATACGCAGTATTTT. The chain uses TRBV18 and TRBJ2-3; no definite D call. CDR1 is KGHSH and CDR2 is LQKENI in the germline V gene. The CDR3 is 12 amino acids. V was clipped by 5 bases and J by 1 base, with 4 bases between them.